These 20 T cell receptor beta chains came from one sample sequenced in a study of blood T cell repertoires in COVID-19. Data came from immunoSEQ multiplex PCR; TCRdb stores just in-frame clones and leaves some out. The sample shows about 52,000 clones, roughly 84% of them seen only once. Sequences were obtained from peripheral blood. These receptor sequences come from a human donor with active COVID-19. The donor label of this sample is uncertain.

This clone was seen a single time. This CDR3 reads CASSLARGGGPATDTQYF. CDR3 DNA sequence: TGTGCCAGCAGCTTAGCGCGTGGCGGGGGGCCGGCGACAGATACGCAGTATTTT. V gene TRBV7-2 combines with J gene TRBJ2-3; TRBD2 aligns across 8 bases. V trimming: 0 bases; J trimming: 3 bases; junction bases outside the gene matches: 11. The CDR3 contains 18 residues. Per germline, CDR1 SGHTA and CDR2 FQGNSA.

The genes are TRBV24-1 and TRBJ2-1; 8 nucleotides match TRBD2. The CDR3 covers 18 residues. Germline V lookup: CDR1 KGHDR, CDR2 SFDVKD. V was pared by 3 bases and J by 3 bases, with 12 bases of the junction left unmatched. DNA of the CDR3: TGTGCCACCAGTGATACCCGATTAGCGGGGTTACTCTACAATGAGCAGTTCTTC. Translating it yields CATSDTRLAGLLYNEQFF.

The chain joins TRBV4-3 to TRBJ1-1; possibly TRBD1 for D (6 bases). Germline-derived CDR1 and CDR2 are LGHNA and YSLEER. The CDR3 runs to 15 residues. V dropped 4 bases and J dropped 1 base, with 13 bases sitting between them. CDR3 loop: CASSRYKDRNTEAFF. The CDR3 coding sequence is TGCGCCAGCAGCCGCTACAAGGACAGGAACACTGAAGCTTTCTTT.

The chain couples TRBV18 to TRBJ2-3; D perhaps matches TRBD2 (6 bases). Deletions cut 3 bases from V and 0 bases from J, with 22 bases between. The length of the CDR3 is 19 residues. CDR1 is KGHSH, CDR2 LQKENI, per germline. Here the CDR3 DNA reads TGTGCCAGCTCACCGCCCTCTCCCGGGGGATTATCTAGCACAGATACGCAGTATTTT. Translated, it gives CASSPPSPGGLSSTDTQYF.

This clone was counted only a few times. The gene calls are TRBV2 and TRBJ2-7; TRBD1 agrees at 8 bases. The CDR3 consists of 16 residues. Germline assignment: CDR1 SNHLY and CDR2 FYNNEI. After removal of 6 bases from V and 1 base from J, the junction contained 11 bases not matched to a gene. CDR3 sequence (DNA): TGTGCCAGCAGAAACACAGGACAGGGACCGTCCTACGAGCAGTACTTC. Translating it yields CASRNTGQGPSYEQYF.

The V and J genes are TRBV5-1 and TRBJ2-3; 7 bases line up with TRBD2. This CDR3 has 17 amino acids. Per the germline V gene, CDR1 is SGHRS and CDR2 is YFSETQ. Trimming removed 4 bases from V and 2 bases from J; junction bases left unmatched: 13. The CDR3 loop is CASSMGIAGGHTDTQYF. The CDR3 nucleotides read TGCGCCAGCAGCATGGGAATAGCGGGCGGACACACAGATACGCAGTATTTT.

This clone was seen a single time. This sequence joins TRBV6-5 and TRBJ2-2; D gene uncertain. Germline V gene data show CDR1 as MNHEY and CDR2 as SVGAGI. Deletions cut 2 bases from V and 5 bases from J, with 6 bases between. The CDR3 totals 13 residues. For the CDR3, the DNA is TGTGCCAGCAGTTACGCGGTTACCGGGGAGCTGTTTTTT. Translating gives CASSYAVTGELFF.

The chain employs TRBV6-4 and TRBJ2-7; TRBD1 agrees at 8 bases. The CDR3 length is 13 residues. J lost 6 bases, V lost 6 bases, and 7 bases had no gene match. The germline V gene encodes CDR1 MRHNA and CDR2 SNTAGT. CDR3 amino acids: CASSRDRYSEQYF. CDR3 DNA: TGTGCCAGCAGCCGGGACAGGTACAGCGAGCAGTACTTC.

The CDR3 spells CASRQGGYGYTF. The CDR3 nucleotides are TGCGCCAGCAGACAGGGGGGCTATGGCTACACCTTC. The chain has TRBV5-1 and TRBJ1-2, with 8 bases matching TRBD1. The CDR3 has 12 residues. CDR1 SGHRS and CDR2 YFSETQ come from the germline V gene. After removal of 5 bases from V and 4 bases from J, the junction contained 1 base not matched to a gene.

CDR3 region: CATRPPVASYEQYF. CDR3 DNA: TGTGCCACCAGGCCTCCTGTGGCATCCTACGAGCAGTACTTC. The gene calls are TRBV24-1 and TRBJ2-7, with D uncertain. CDR3 size: 14 residues. From germline, CDR1 is KGHDR and CDR2 SFDVKD. Between the trimmed V and J ends, which lost 7 bases and 1 base, there was a span of 13 bases.

V usage is TRBV19 and J usage is TRBJ1-1, with a tentative D call TRBD1 (6 bases). CDR3 length: 12 residues. Deletions cut 5 bases from V and 5 bases from J, with 9 bases between. CDR1 is LNHDA, CDR2 SQIVND, per germline (reference sequence). In DNA form, the CDR3 reads TGTGCCAGTAGTCTTGGACAGACTGAAGCTTTCTTT. It specifies CASSLGQTEAFF.

The CDR3 bases are TGTGCCAGCAGCTGGCCGGAGCGGGGACTCCAAGAGACCCAGTACTTC. This gives the protein CASSWPERGLQETQYF. The chain has TRBV7-2 and TRBJ2-5; TRBD2 matches 7 bases. V dropped 4 bases and J dropped 1; count of bases not matched to a gene: 9. The CDR3 is 16 residues long. CDR1 is SGHTA, CDR2 FQGNSA, per germline.

The chain is built from TRBV6-5 and TRBJ2-7, with D maybe TRBD1 (5 bases). The CDR3 consists of 15 residues. Trimming cost V 6 bases and J 3 bases, with 18 bases left between them. CDR1 and CDR2 (germline): MNHEY, SVGAGI. The CDR3 nucleotides read TGTGCCAGCAGAAACCAGGGAAAGGAAAACTACGAGCAGTACTTC. Translating it yields CASRNQGKENYEQYF.

This sequence joins TRBV6-1 and TRBJ2-5; perhaps TRBD2 as D (6 bases). V was shortened by 3 bases and J by 4 bases, with 24 bases between the two germline ends. The germline V gene encodes CDR1 MNHNS and CDR2 SASEGT. The CDR3 sequence is 18 residues long. The CDR3 reads CASSDSLVGEGLGETQYF. The CDR3 DNA reads TGTGCCAGCAGTGATTCCTTGGTAGGCGAGGGACTCGGAGAGACCCAGTACTTC.

This rearrangement joins TRBV5-4 to TRBJ2-7, with TRBD2 matching over 12 bases. V was pared by 5 bases and J by 2 bases, with 8 bases of the junction left unmatched. The length of the CDR3 is 16 residues. Germline assignment: CDR1 SGHNT and CDR2 YYREEE (reference sequence). The CDR3 DNA reads TGTGCCAGCAGTCCAGGACTAGCGGGGAGAGCCTACGAGCAGTACTTC. It translates to CASSPGLAGRAYEQYF.

The V and J genes are TRBV9 and TRBJ2-2, with 13 bases aligning to TRBD2. Germline CDR1 is SGDLS and CDR2 is YYNGEE. The CDR3 is 16 residues long. V dropped 4 bases and J dropped 4; count of bases not matched to a gene: 4. In DNA form, the CDR3 reads TGTGCCAGCAGCCCCGGACTAGCGGGGGTCACCGGGGAGCTGTTTTTT. This sequence encodes CASSPGLAGVTGELFF.

The chain uses TRBV18 and TRBJ1-1; D gene ambiguous. There are 12 residues in the CDR3. Trimming stripped 6 bases from V and 8 bases from J, with 13 bases between. Germline loops: CDR1 KGHSH, CDR2 LQKENI. The DNA of the CDR3 is TGTGCCAGCTCCCCCTTCGACTTGGAAGCTTTCTTT. The encoded protein is CASSPFDLEAFF.

The chain carries TRBV18 and TRBJ2-7; possibly TRBD1 for D (5 bases). Trimming took off 0 bases at V and 2 bases at J, with 14 bases between the two ends. This CDR3 contains 16 residues. The germline V gene encodes CDR1 KGHSH and CDR2 LQKENI. The CDR3 coding sequence is TGTGCCAGCTCACCACCGGGCCAGGGCTTAACCTACGAGCAGTACTTC. Translated, it gives CASSPPGQGLTYEQYF.

The V gene is TRBV23-1, the J gene TRBJ1-1, with TRBD1 as a possible D gene (5 bases). TRBV23-1 qualifies as an ORF whose function is uncertain. This CDR3 region has 15 residues. V lost 0 bases to trimming and J lost 7 bases, with 15 bases between them. The chain's CDR3 is CASSQSPRQTYEAFF. Here the CDR3 DNA reads TGCGCCAGCAGTCAATCGCCGAGACAGACATATGAAGCTTTCTTT.

This rearrangement joins TRBV23-1 to TRBJ2-1; 15 bases agree with TRBD2. TRBV23-1 is an open reading frame, and its role is uncertain. The J segment lost 5 bases and the V segment lost 8 bases, leaving 13 bases of the junction unmatched. The CDR3 totals 18 residues. In DNA form, the CDR3 reads TGCGCCAGCCCCCGAGGACTAGCGGGGGGGCCTTACCACAATGAGCAGTTCTTC. Translated, it gives CASPRGLAGGPYHNEQFF.